One and the same sample provided the 27 T cell receptor beta chains below, sequenced in a study of Ad26.COV2.S vaccination and SARS-CoV-2 variants. The data were produced by immunoSEQ multiplex PCR, yet TCRdb's version contains in-frame clones alone and is incomplete. The top ten clones hold approximately 12% of a sample with roughly 350,000 clones, 86% of them seen once. Treatment described: roughly 19 received Ad26.COV2.S at low or high dose, single or two shots; about 5 received placebo; per-sample allocation not given. Vaccine and placebo recipients were sampled on day 63 after the first injection. The material sequenced was peripheral blood, taken in a trial of Ad26.COV2.S vaccine versus placebo. All receptors derive from a person aged 18-65 years who received the Ad26.COV2.S COVID-19 vaccine or a placebo.

V is TRBV7-2 and J is TRBJ2-2; 7 bases are a match to TRBD1. CDR1 and CDR2 from the germline V gene are SGHTA and FQGNSA. The CDR3 runs 15 residues. The V gene end was trimmed by 1 base and the J gene end by 9 bases; junction bases not matched to a gene: 8. As DNA, the CDR3 is TGTGCCAGCAGCTTAGTGGGACAGTTCCACCGGGAGCTGTTTTTT. Translation gives CASSLVGQFHRELFF.

Comment on this clone: Other DNA sequences in the sample encode the same CDR3. The rearrangement links TRBV7-9 to TRBJ2-3; 11 nucleotides match TRBD2. Germline CDR1 and CDR2: SEHNR and FQNEAQ (reference sequence). Trimming removed 5 bases from V and 1 base from J; junction bases left unmatched: 2. This CDR3 region has 15 residues. The CDR3 DNA sequence: TGTGCCAGCAGCCTACTAGCGGGAGGCACAGATACGCAGTATTTT. Amino acid sequence: CASSLLAGGTDTQYF.

The rearrangement joins TRBV4-3 to TRBJ2-1; 7 bases fit TRBD1. Trimming at V came to 4 bases and at J to 9 bases, leaving 18 bases not matched to a gene. The CDR3 is 17 residues long. The germline V gene has CDR1 LGHNA and CDR2 YSLEER. CDR3 amino acids: CASSRGETGILRGEQFF. CDR3 nucleotide sequence: TGCGCCAGCAGCCGGGGAGAGACAGGGATCCTTAGAGGTGAGCAGTTCTTC.

This clone was observed a single time. The J gene is TRBJ1-5, the V gene TRBV19; no definite D call. This CDR3 contains 13 residues. Per the germline V gene, CDR1 is LNHDA and CDR2 is SQIVND (reference sequence). V lost 6 bases and J lost 4, with 10 bases in between. The CDR3 nucleotides are TGTGCCAGTAGGTCCGGAATTAATCAGCCCCAGCATTTT. It specifies CASRSGINQPQHF. Drawing the rest from reference TRBV19 and TRBJ1-5, the complete variable domain is DGGITQSPKYLFRKEGQNVTLSCEQNLNHDAMYWYRQDPGQGLRLIYYSQIVNDFQKGDIAEGYSVSREKKESFPLTVTSAQKNPTAFYLCASRSGINQPQHFGDGTRLSIL.

V usage is TRBV5-5 and J usage is TRBJ1-6; 9 bases match TRBD1. Germline-derived CDR1 and CDR2 are SGHKS and YYEKEE (reference sequence). The CDR3 runs to 16 residues. V dropped 0 bases and J dropped 6; count of bases not matched to a gene: 4. DNA for the CDR3: TGTGCCAGCAGCTTGGTGGGACAGGGAGGTAATTCACCCCTCCACTTT. It is translated as CASSLVGQGGNSPLHF.

V is TRBV28 and J is TRBJ1-5; 9 positions match TRBD1. Germline V gives CDR1 MDHEN, CDR2 SYDVKM. The CDR3 is 15 residues long. The junction had 8 bases not matched to a gene; V was cut back by 6 bases and J by 5 bases. DNA for the CDR3: TGTGCCAGCAGCGCCGGGACAGGGTTCTATCAGCCCCAGCATTTT. Its translation is CASSAGTGFYQPQHF.

The rearrangement links TRBV9 to TRBJ2-3; 9 nucleotides line up with TRBD2. The ends lost 0 bases at V and 0 bases at J; junction bases unmatched: 14. The CDR3 is 20 residues long. Germline V CDR1 and CDR2: SGDLS, YYNGEE. The CDR3 spells CASSVDFSAGGSPSTDTQYF. The CDR3 nucleotides are TGTGCCAGCAGCGTAGATTTTTCAGCGGGGGGATCCCCTAGCACAGATACGCAGTATTTT.

The chain carries TRBV6-1 and TRBJ1-6, with D unclear. V was trimmed by 1 base and J by 0 bases, leaving 7 bases between them. This CDR3 spans 16 amino acids. Per the germline V gene, CDR1 is MNHNS and CDR2 is SASEGT. The DNA of the CDR3 is TGTGCCAGCAGTGAAGATTTAAGCTCCTATAATTCACCCCTCCACTTT. This sequence encodes CASSEDLSSYNSPLHF.

The DNA for the CDR3 is TGTGCCAGCAGCTTAGCCGCCCCTACAGGGGGCTACACCTTC. As protein: CASSLAAPTGGYTF. The rearrangement joins TRBV7-9 to TRBJ1-2; the D gene is possibly TRBD1 (6 bases). This CDR3 spans 14 amino acids. The germline V and J ends were trimmed by 0 bases and 8 bases, with 13 bases remaining between them. Germline V gives CDR1 SEHNR, CDR2 FQNEAQ (reference sequence).

This chain connects TRBV28 to TRBJ1-4; 10 bases are a match to TRBD1. Germline CDR1 is MDHEN and CDR2 is SYDVKM. The CDR3 consists of 16 residues. The V gene end was trimmed by 4 bases and the J gene end by 7 bases; junction bases not matched to a gene: 9. The CDR3, as DNA: TGTGCCAGCAGTTCGGCCGGGACAGGGGAGGGTGAAAAACTGTTTTTT. As protein: CASSSAGTGEGEKLFF.

The genes are TRBV27 and TRBJ1-1, with TRBD1 matching 9 bases. Trimming cost V 4 bases and J 1 base; bases outside gene matches: 4. CDR1 and CDR2 from the germline V gene are MNHEY and SMNVEV (reference sequence). This CDR3 has 15 residues. The CDR3 sequence: CASSSQGARNTEAFF. CDR3 nucleotides: TGTGCCAGCAGTTCACAGGGGGCAAGGAACACTGAAGCTTTCTTT.

V and J are TRBV28 and TRBJ2-2; D may be TRBD1 (6 bases). CDR3 length: 15 residues. V lost 2 bases and J 6 bases, leaving 13 bases between the germline ends. CDR1 MDHEN and CDR2 SYDVKM come from the germline V gene. CDR3 loop: CASSLEIQGSGELFF. The DNA for the CDR3 is TGTGCCAGCAGTTTAGAGATCCAGGGGTCCGGGGAGCTGTTTTTT.

This sequence joins TRBV11-2 and TRBJ2-1, with 12 nucleotides matching TRBD2. Germline V gene sequence: CDR1 SGHAT, CDR2 FQNNGV. V trimming: 2 bases; J trimming: 7 bases; junction bases outside the gene matches: 3. The length of the CDR3 is 15 residues. CDR3 residues: CASSLNGLAGNEQFF. The CDR3 region has the DNA TGTGCCAGCAGCTTAAATGGACTAGCGGGGAATGAGCAGTTCTTC.

This clone was recorded only once. The genes are TRBV4-3 and TRBJ1-2; 7 nucleotides align to TRBD1. CDR1 is LGHNA, CDR2 YSLEER, per germline. CDR3 length: 16 residues. The trim removed 3 bases at V and 2 bases at J, leaving 9 bases unmatched. CDR3 coding DNA: TGCGCCAGCAGCCAGGCCAAGACAGGGAGGAACTATGGCTACACCTTC. Translating it yields CASSQAKTGRNYGYTF.

The gene calls are TRBV3-1 (or the pseudogene TRBV3-2) and TRBJ2-5; D not resolved. The CDR3 covers 12 residues. V shed 0 bases and J shed 7 bases, with 6 bases lying between them. Germline loops: CDR1 LGHDT, CDR2 YNNKEL (reference sequence). CDR3 DNA: TGTGCCAGCAGCCAAGATCCCGGGACCCAGTACTTC. Residues: CASSQDPGTQYF.

This chain uses TRBV19 with TRBJ2-1, with 10 positions matching TRBD1. V trimming: 1 base; J trimming: 7 bases; junction bases outside the gene matches: 4. The germline V gene encodes CDR1 LNHDA and CDR2 SQIVND (reference sequence). This CDR3 is 15 amino acids long. The CDR3 sequence: CASSIGGQGMNEQFF. The CDR3 nucleotides are TGTGCCAGTAGTATAGGGGGACAGGGGATGAATGAGCAGTTCTTC.

V usage is TRBV5-1 and J usage is TRBJ1-2; TRBD1 is a possible D gene (5 bases). Per the germline V gene, CDR1 is SGHRS and CDR2 is YFSETQ. The CDR3 contains 13 residues. V lost 4 bases and J lost 3, with 10 bases in between. The CDR3 here is CASSQGGDYGYTF. In nucleotides, the CDR3 is TGCGCCAGCAGCCAGGGAGGAGACTATGGCTACACCTTC.

This chain joins TRBV18 and TRBJ2-2, with 9 bases that match TRBD2. The V gene's germline CDR1 is KGHSH and CDR2 LQKENI. V was pared by 1 base and J by 4 bases, with 1 base of the junction left unmatched. The CDR3 is made up of 15 amino acids. CDR3 in DNA: TGTGCCAGCTCACCACTAGCGGGAGTCACCGGGGAGCTGTTTTTT. It encodes CASSPLAGVTGELFF.

The chain has TRBV10-3 and TRBJ1-5; 7 bases line up with TRBD1. V was pared by 3 bases and J by 2 bases, with 1 base of the junction left unmatched. Germline V lookup: CDR1 ENHRY, CDR2 SYGVKD. The CDR3 totals 14 residues. In DNA, the CDR3 is TGTGCCATCAGTGAAGACAGGGGCAATCAGCCCCAGCATTTT. This translates into CAISEDRGNQPQHF.

V is TRBV11-1 and J is TRBJ1-1; D not resolved. V lost 5 bases to trimming and J lost 1 base, with 8 bases between them. This CDR3 contains 13 residues. Germline V gene sequence: CDR1 SGHAT, CDR2 FQDESV (reference sequence). The CDR3 region has the DNA TGTGCCAGCAGCGTCGGAGAGAACACTGAAGCTTTCTTT. Protein: CASSVGENTEAFF.

The chain employs TRBV6-6 and TRBJ1-5, with D possibly being TRBD1 (6 bases). Germline CDR1 reads MNHNY; CDR2 reads SVGAGI (reference sequence). The CDR3 has 15 residues. The V and J ends lost 0 bases and 4 bases respectively, with 10 bases between them. The chain's CDR3 is CASSYSMDRNQPQHF. The CDR3 bases are TGTGCCAGCAGTTACTCGATGGACAGAAATCAGCCCCAGCATTTT.

V and J are TRBV27 and TRBJ2-7; no clear D. Germline values: CDR1 MNHEY, CDR2 SMNVEV (reference sequence). CDR3 length: 14 amino acids. Trimming took off 4 bases at V and 0 bases at J, with 10 bases between the two ends. The CDR3: CASSSLVGSYEQYF. CDR3 nucleotides: TGTGCCAGCAGTTCCCTAGTTGGCTCCTACGAGCAGTACTTC.

This chain uses TRBV19 with TRBJ1-1; D is unresolved. Germline V gene sequence: CDR1 LNHDA, CDR2 SQIVND (reference sequence). Trimming took 3 bases from V and 4 from J, leaving 9 bases between them. The CDR3 is 13 amino acids. The CDR3 loop is CASSMALSTEAFF. Here the CDR3 DNA reads TGTGCCAGTAGTATGGCCCTGAGCACTGAAGCTTTCTTT.

The genes are TRBV19 and TRBJ2-3; D gene unclear. Germline V gene sequence: CDR1 LNHDA, CDR2 SQIVND (reference sequence). This CDR3 is 13 amino acids long. V was clipped by 6 bases and J by 2 bases, with 9 bases between them. For the CDR3, the DNA is TGTGCCAGTAGCAACCAGGTCACAGATACGCAGTATTTT. This codes for CASSNQVTDTQYF.

V and J are TRBV4-1 and TRBJ2-7; either TRBD1 or TRBD2 may fit D (5 bases each). From germline, CDR1 is MGHRA and CDR2 YSYEKL. This CDR3 has 14 residues. V lost 8 bases, J lost 4 bases, and 18 bases lay in between. The CDR3 is CASSGANLQYEQYF. For the CDR3, the DNA is TGCGCCAGCTCCGGGGCCAACCTCCAATACGAGCAGTACTTC.

CDR3 nucleotides: TGTGCCAGTCAAGGAGGGAGAAGGGAGACCCAGTACTTC. This translates into CASQGGRRETQYF. This chain links TRBV28 with TRBJ2-5; D is possibly TRBD2 (6 bases). V was shortened by 9 bases and J by 5 bases, with 16 bases between the two germline ends. The CDR3 totals 13 residues. The V gene's germline CDR1 is MDHEN and CDR2 SYDVKM.

The V call is TRBV9, the J call TRBJ2-5, with 10 bases fitting TRBD1. The germline V gene encodes CDR1 SGDLS and CDR2 YYNGEE. Trimming removed 0 bases from V and 7 bases from J; junction bases left unmatched: 6. The CDR3 totals 15 residues. In nucleotides, the CDR3 is TGTGCCAGCAGCGTAGAGGGACAGGGGAAAGGGACCCAGTACTTC. Translating it yields CASSVEGQGKGTQYF.